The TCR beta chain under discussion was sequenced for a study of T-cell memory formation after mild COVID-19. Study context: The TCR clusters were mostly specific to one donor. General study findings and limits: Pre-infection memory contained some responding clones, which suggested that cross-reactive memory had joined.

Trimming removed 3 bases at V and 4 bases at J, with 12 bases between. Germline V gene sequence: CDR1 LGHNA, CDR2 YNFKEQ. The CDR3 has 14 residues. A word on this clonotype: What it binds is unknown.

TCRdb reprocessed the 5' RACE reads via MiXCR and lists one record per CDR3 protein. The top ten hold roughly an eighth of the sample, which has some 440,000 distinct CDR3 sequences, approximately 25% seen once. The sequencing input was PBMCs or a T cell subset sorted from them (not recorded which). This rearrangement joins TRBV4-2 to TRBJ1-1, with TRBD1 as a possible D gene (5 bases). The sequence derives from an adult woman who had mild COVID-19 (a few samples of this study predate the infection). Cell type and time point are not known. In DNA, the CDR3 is TGTGCCAGCAGCCAGGGGGGGACCGGCACTGAAGCTTTCTTT. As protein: CASSQGGTGTEAFF.